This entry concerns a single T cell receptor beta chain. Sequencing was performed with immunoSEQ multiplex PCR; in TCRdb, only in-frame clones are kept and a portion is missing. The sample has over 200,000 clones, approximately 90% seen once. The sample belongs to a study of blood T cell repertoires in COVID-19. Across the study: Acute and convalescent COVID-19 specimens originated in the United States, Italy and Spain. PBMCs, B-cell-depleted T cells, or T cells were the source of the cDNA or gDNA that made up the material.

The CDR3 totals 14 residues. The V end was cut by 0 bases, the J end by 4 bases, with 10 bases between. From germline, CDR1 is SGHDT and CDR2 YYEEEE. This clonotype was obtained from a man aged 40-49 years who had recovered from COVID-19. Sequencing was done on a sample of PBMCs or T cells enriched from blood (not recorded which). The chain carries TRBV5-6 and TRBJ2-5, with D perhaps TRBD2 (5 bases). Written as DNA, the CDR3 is TGTGCCAGCAGCTTGGCTGGTGCGGGAGAGACCCAGTACTTC. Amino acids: CASSLAGAGETQYF.